What follows are 25 T cell receptor beta chains derived from one specimen sequenced in a study of blood T cell repertoires in COVID-19. Only in-frame clones appear in the TCRdb table, and some are missing; sequencing was by immunoSEQ multiplex PCR. This repertoire shows around 150,000 clones, 65% to 85% found once; its top ten account for over 10%. Material for sequencing was PBMCs or T cells enriched from blood (not recorded which). These receptors were taken from a woman aged 55-69 years who had recovered from COVID-19.

The chain combines TRBV19 with TRBJ1-3, with a possible D match to TRBD1 (5 bases). Per the germline V gene, CDR1 is LNHDA and CDR2 is SQIVND (reference sequence). Trimming removed 5 bases at V and 0 bases at J, with 11 bases between. CDR3 size: 15 residues. In DNA, the CDR3 is TGTGCCAGTAGTCCCTTCGACAGCTCTGGAAACACCATATATTTT. This codes for CASSPFDSSGNTIYF.

This clone was picked up one time. The V gene is TRBV4-1, the J gene TRBJ2-1, with D maybe TRBD2 (6 bases). The CDR3 has 15 amino acids. From germline, CDR1 is MGHRA and CDR2 YSYEKL. V lost 3 bases and J lost 4, with 13 bases in between. CDR3 coding DNA: TGCGCCAGCAGCCATCCCGGAGGGCCGTACAATGAGCAGTTCTTC. Its protein product is CASSHPGGPYNEQFF.

The rearrangement links TRBV11-2 to TRBJ2-1; tentative D call: TRBD2 (6 bases). The germline V gene encodes CDR1 SGHAT and CDR2 FQNNGV. Between the trimmed V and J ends, which lost 6 bases and 4 bases, there was a span of 19 bases. The length of the CDR3 is 16 residues. The CDR3 nucleotides are TGTGCCAGCAGACCCTTTAGCGGTCACGATTACAATGAGCAGTTCTTC. Translation gives CASRPFSGHDYNEQFF.

CDR3 sequence reads: CASSPVPIGVTHEQYF. DNA of the CDR3: TGTGCCAGCTCACCAGTTCCTATCGGGGTTACGCACGAGCAGTACTTC. The rearrangement joins TRBV18 to TRBJ2-7, with D perhaps TRBD2 (5 bases). CDR1 and CDR2 (germline): KGHSH, LQKENI. CDR3 size: 16 residues. Trimming removed 2 bases at V and 5 bases at J, with 19 bases between.

This chain connects TRBV19 to TRBJ1-5; 10 bases match TRBD1. CDR3 length: 17 amino acids. With 3 bases clipped from V and 2 bases from J, the junction kept 7 bases outside the gene matches. Germline loops: CDR1 LNHDA, CDR2 SQIVND (reference sequence). As DNA, the CDR3 is TGTGCCAGTAGTATTCGGGGGACAGGGGATGGCAATCAGCCCCAGCATTTT. It yields the protein CASSIRGTGDGNQPQHF. Full variable domain (missing parts from reference TRBV19 and TRBJ1-5): DGGITQSPKYLFRKEGQNVTLSCEQNLNHDAMYWYRQDPGQGLRLIYYSQIVNDFQKGDIAEGYSVSREKKESFPLTVTSAQKNPTAFYLCASSIRGTGDGNQPQHFGDGTRLSIL.

V is TRBV27 and J is TRBJ2-5, with 10 bases lining up with TRBD2. With V trimmed by 4 bases and J by 1 base, 6 bases remained unmatched. The length of the CDR3 is 16 residues. Germline assignment: CDR1 MNHEY and CDR2 SMNVEV (reference sequence). The CDR3 sequence is CASSSPSGGLQETQYF. The CDR3 coding sequence is TGTGCCAGCAGTTCCCCTAGCGGGGGACTCCAAGAGACCCAGTACTTC.

The chain recombines TRBV27 with TRBJ2-7, with 9 nucleotides matching TRBD2. The CDR3 has 14 residues. With 3 bases clipped from V and 3 bases from J, the junction kept 3 bases outside the gene matches. The germline V gene encodes CDR1 MNHEY and CDR2 SMNVEV (reference sequence). CDR3 coding DNA: TGTGCCAGCAGTTTGCTAGCGGGAAGCTACGAGCAGTACTTC. The encoded protein is CASSLLAGSYEQYF.

V usage is TRBV5-8 and J usage is TRBJ2-7; D possibly corresponds to TRBD1 (6 bases). Germline-derived CDR1 and CDR2 are SGHTS and YDEGEE. CDR3 size: 14 residues. Trimming left V 4 bases short and J 3 bases short, with 14 bases between. Here the CDR3 DNA reads TGTGCCAGCAGCCCATTATCGGACAGCTACGAGCAGTACTTC. This gives the protein CASSPLSDSYEQYF.

V usage is TRBV9 and J usage is TRBJ2-7, with 11 bases aligning to TRBD2. Germline V gene sequence: CDR1 SGDLS, CDR2 YYNGEE. V shed 0 bases, J shed 1 base, and the junction held 6 bases outside the gene matches. There are 17 residues in the CDR3. CDR3 nucleotide sequence: TGTGCCAGCAGCGTAGGTGGGACTAGCGGTCTTTCCTACGAGCAGTACTTC. Translation: CASSVGGTSGLSYEQYF.

The rearrangement joins TRBV12-3 or TRBV12-4 to TRBJ2-2; D not resolved. There are 10 residues in the CDR3. Trimming removed 4 bases at V and 8 bases at J, with 2 bases between. CDR3 coding DNA: TGTGCCAGCAGTTCTGGGGAGCTGTTTTTT. Amino acids: CASSSGELFF.

This clone was counted between two and nine times. The chain recombines TRBV2 with TRBJ2-2; a weak D match, TRBD1 (6 bases). The V end was cut by 7 bases, the J end by 6 bases, with 12 bases between. Germline V gene lookup returns CDR1 SNHLY and CDR2 FYNNEI. This CDR3 is built from 13 residues. The CDR3 DNA reads as TGTGCCAGCAACCAACAGGGTCCCGGGGAGCTGTTTTTT. This gives the protein CASNQQGPGELFF.

The rearrangement uses TRBV28 and TRBJ2-3; unclear D gene. Trimming removed 1 base from V and 0 bases from J, with 14 bases in between. From germline, CDR1 is MDHEN and CDR2 SYDVKM. This CDR3 is built from 17 residues. CDR3 DNA: TGTGCCAGCAGTTTATCCGCGGCACCCGCTAGCACAGATACGCAGTATTTT. Protein sequence: CASSLSAAPASTDTQYF. The whole variable domain, filled in from reference TRBV28 and TRBJ2-3, reads DVKVTQSSRYLVKRTGEKVFLECVQDMDHENMFWYRQDPGLGLRLIYFSYDVKMKEKGDIPEGYSVSREKKERFSLILESASTNQTSMYLCASSLSAAPASTDTQYFGPGTRLTVL.

As DNA, the CDR3 is TGTGCCAGCAGCCCCGATCGGACAGTATATCAGCCCCAGCATTTT. Translating it yields CASSPDRTVYQPQHF. The rearrangement joins TRBV28 to TRBJ1-5, with TRBD1 as a possible D gene (6 bases). V lost 6 bases and J 5 bases, leaving 17 bases between the germline ends. This CDR3 comprises 15 residues. CDR1 is MDHEN, CDR2 SYDVKM, per germline.

This sequence joins TRBV7-6 and TRBJ1-1, with 7 bases that match TRBD1. J was trimmed by 5 bases and V by 0 bases; bases with no gene match: 9. This CDR3 region has 16 residues. Germline V CDR1 and CDR2: SGHVS, FNYEAQ. CDR3 nucleotides: TGTGCCAGCAGCTTAGCATTAAGGGACAGTGGAACTGAAGCTTTCTTT. Its translation is CASSLALRDSGTEAFF.

V gene TRBV6-5 combines with J gene TRBJ1-1, with D tentatively TRBD1 (6 bases). Looked up from germline, CDR1 is MNHEY and CDR2 is SVGAGI. V was shortened by 7 bases and J by 2 bases, with 17 bases between the two germline ends. The CDR3 is 15 residues long. The CDR3 loop is CASTHGGPLNTEAFF. The CDR3, as DNA: TGTGCCAGCACGCACGGGGGGCCCCTCAACACTGAAGCTTTCTTT.

The chain carries TRBV7-9 and TRBJ2-5; 9 bases map to TRBD2. V lost 7 bases, J lost 5 bases, and 14 bases stayed unmatched. Germline V gene lookup returns CDR1 SEHNR and CDR2 FQNEAQ (reference sequence). The CDR3 extends over 16 amino acids. CDR3 sequence: CASTPGSLAGSETQYF. As DNA, the CDR3 is TGTGCCAGCACCCCGGGGAGTCTAGCGGGATCGGAGACCCAGTACTTC. The full variable domain, with the rest looked up from reference TRBV7-9 and TRBJ2-5, is DTGVSQNPRHKITKRGQNVTFRCDPISEHNRLYWYRQTLGQGPEFLTYFQNEAQLEKSRLLSDRFSAERPKGSFSTLEIQRTEQGDSAMYLCASTPGSLAGSETQYFGPGTRLLVL.

This clone was observed a handful of times. The rearrangement links TRBV7-8 to TRBJ2-7; 7 bases match TRBD2. V trimming: 2 bases; J trimming: 7 bases; junction bases outside the gene matches: 5. The CDR3 length is 13 residues. From germline, CDR1 is SGHVS and CDR2 FQNEAQ. The CDR3 coding sequence is TGTGCCAGCAGCTTATCTCAGGGAGGGGAGCAGTACTTC. It yields the protein CASSLSQGGEQYF.

The chain employs TRBV7-2 and TRBJ1-2, with D tentatively TRBD1 (6 bases). Per germline, CDR1 SGHTA and CDR2 FQGNSA. This CDR3 is built from 15 residues. Deletions cut 3 bases from V and 5 bases from J, with 16 bases between. Here the CDR3 DNA reads TGTGCCAGCAGCTTGTCAGGGGTTGGAGAATATGGCTACACCTTC. Protein product: CASSLSGVGEYGYTF.

This clone has just a few counts. The chain couples TRBV7-9 to TRBJ2-7; 8 positions match TRBD2. The CDR3 spans 16 residues. The V segment lost 1 base and the J segment 0 bases; nucleotides outside the gene matches: 5. Germline CDR1 is SEHNR and CDR2 is FQNEAQ (reference sequence). The CDR3 here is CASSLDIAGSSYEQYF. Written as DNA, the CDR3 is TGTGCCAGCAGCTTAGATATAGCGGGGAGCTCCTACGAGCAGTACTTC.

This chain uses TRBV3-1 (or the pseudogene TRBV3-2) with TRBJ1-2, with TRBD1 as a possible D gene (6 bases). This CDR3 has 17 residues. In germline, CDR1 is LGHDT, CDR2 YNNKEL (reference sequence). Trimming shortened V by 0 bases and J by 8 bases, and 22 bases separated the two germline ends. CDR3 DNA: TGTGCCAGCAGCCAAGATTTAATGTCGGGGGGCGCTCGGGGCTACACCTTC. Translated: CASSQDLMSGGARGYTF.

Of note for this clone: Distinct nucleotide sequences in the sample also encode this CDR3. The chain carries TRBV5-1 and TRBJ2-5; TRBD1 aligns across 8 bases. The CDR3 extends over 14 amino acids. CDR1 and CDR2 from the germline V gene are SGHRS and YFSETQ. Trimming cost V 2 bases and J 2 bases; bases outside gene matches: 2. The CDR3 sequence: CASSFGQGQETQYF. The CDR3 bases are TGCGCCAGCAGCTTTGGACAGGGACAAGAGACCCAGTACTTC.

The chain is built from TRBV27 and TRBJ2-5, with TRBD2 identical over 12 bases. The V segment lost 4 bases and the J segment 4 bases; nucleotides outside the gene matches: 13. There are 18 residues in the CDR3. Germline loops: CDR1 MNHEY, CDR2 SMNVEV (reference sequence). CDR3 coding DNA: TGTGCCAGCAGTTCCCGTCTAGCGGGAGGGCCCTCCACAGAGACCCAGTACTTC. Its translation is CASSSRLAGGPSTETQYF.

Concerning this clone itself: An end of the junction differs from the germline gene, which may be a read error. The CDR3 bases are TGCGCCAGCAGCCTAGAAGGGGCAGGGGCGAACTTC. Protein sequence: CASSLEGAGANF. The chain carries TRBV5-1 and TRBJ2-7; maybe TRBD1 (6 bases). CDR1 and CDR2 from the germline V gene are SGHRS and YFSETQ. This CDR3 has 12 amino acids.

The chain employs TRBV27 and TRBJ1-2; TRBD1 is a possible D gene (5 bases). CDR1 MNHEY and CDR2 SMNVEV come from the germline V gene (reference sequence). V was cut by 3 bases and J by 2 bases, with 7 bases left in between. This CDR3 region has 13 residues. CDR3 in DNA: TGTGCCAGCAGTTTGGAGGGGAACTATGGCTACACCTTC. It specifies CASSLEGNYGYTF.

This chain links TRBV7-8 with TRBJ1-3; D might be TRBD1 (6 bases). Looked up from germline, CDR1 is SGHVS and CDR2 is FQNEAQ. The CDR3 covers 16 residues. Trimming cost V 1 base and J 0 bases, with 10 bases left between them. In DNA, the CDR3 is TGTGCCAGCAGCTTAGGAAGGGGGTACTCTGGAAACACCATATATTTT. It yields the protein CASSLGRGYSGNTIYF.